Described below is a single T cell receptor beta chain sequence and its context. This record comes from a study of blood T cell repertoires in COVID-19. Study-wide context: Specimens from acute and convalescent COVID-19 originated in the United States, Italy and Spain. Nucleic acid was either cDNA or gDNA, and it came from T cells, B-cell-depleted T cells, or PBMCs.

As originally analysed: For nucleated cells, counts were estimated from reference gene primer amplification. Sequencing used immunoSEQ multiplex PCR; TCRdb keeps in-frame clones, though not all of them. The DNA was the basis for D and trimming; V, J and clone size are from that table. This table holds under 200,000 clones, 79% found once. Sequencing was carried out using peripheral blood. The TCR originated in a man in his sixties with active or convalescent COVID-19.

As DNA, the CDR3 is TGTGCCAGCTCCCTAAGAGGTGGAAACACCATATATTTT. Its translation is CASSLRGGNTIYF. The chain carries TRBV11-3 and TRBJ1-3; D call uncertain. The V and J ends lost 8 bases and 3 bases respectively, with 11 bases between them. In germline, CDR1 is SGHNT, CDR2 YENEEA. CDR3 length equals 13 residues.